These 27 T cell receptor beta chains originate from one sample sequenced in a study of T cells in localized non-small cell lung cancer. TCRdb's copy holds only in-frame clones and misses some; the assay was immunoSEQ multiplex PCR. Altogether about 1,600 clones are present, about 22% being singletons, with the ten largest covering 6.5% to 9.5%. The sample here was normal lung tissue next to the tumor, taken before any cancer treatment. The receptors shown here come from a woman aged 35-70 years with stage I lung adenocarcinoma.

In its sample, this clone is medium-sized. This chain connects TRBV9 to TRBJ2-5, with TRBD1 matching over 9 bases. V lost 4 bases, J lost 5 bases, and 9 bases stayed unmatched. The CDR3 totals 15 residues. Germline V gene lookup returns CDR1 SGDLS and CDR2 YYNGEE. In DNA form, the CDR3 reads TGTGCCAGCAGCACTAGGACAGGGGCGGCGGAGACCCAGTACTTC. It yields the protein CASSTRTGAAETQYF.

This clone showed up just a few times. The chain links TRBV30 to TRBJ2-7; maybe TRBD1 (5 bases). Trimming took 2 bases from V and 2 from J, leaving 10 bases between them. This CDR3 is built from 13 residues. Germline V gene data show CDR1 as GTSNPN and CDR2 as SVGIG (reference sequence). In DNA form, the CDR3 reads TGTGCCTGGAGTTCCAGGGATGCCTACGAGCAGTACTTC. Protein sequence: CAWSSRDAYEQYF.

This clone was counted between two and nine times. This chain connects TRBV11-3 to TRBJ2-2; 7 bases are shared with TRBD1. This CDR3 has 15 amino acids. With V trimmed by 3 bases and J by 0 bases, 1 base remained unmatched. From germline, CDR1 is SGHNT and CDR2 YENEEA. CDR3 nucleotide sequence: TGTGCCAGCAGCTTGGGGACAGCGAACACCGGGGAGCTGTTTTTT. The encoded protein is CASSLGTANTGELFF.

The chain employs TRBV9 and TRBJ1-3; no clear D gene. Germline CDR1 and CDR2: SGDLS and YYNGEE. This CDR3 has 14 amino acids. Trimming stripped 5 bases from V and 4 bases from J, with 13 bases between. The CDR3: CASSRGSQGNTIYF. CDR3 sequence (DNA): TGTGCCAGCAGTCGAGGAAGTCAAGGAAACACCATATATTTT.

The chain employs TRBV9 and TRBJ1-1; TRBD1 matches 10 bases. Germline V gene sequence: CDR1 SGDLS, CDR2 YYNGEE. The junction had 8 bases not matched to a gene; V was cut back by 7 bases and J by 8 bases. The CDR3 totals 13 residues. DNA for the CDR3: TGTGCCAGCGGGACAGGGGCTCTAGTAGAAGCTTTCTTT. This sequence encodes CASGTGALVEAFF.

This clone appeared a few times. This chain joins TRBV25-1 and TRBJ2-2; no clear D gene. Per the germline V gene, CDR1 is MGHDK and CDR2 is SYGVNS. This CDR3 has 14 residues. V lost 4 bases to trimming and J lost 5 bases, with 11 bases between them. Written as DNA, the CDR3 is TGTGCCAGCAGTGTAGCCGGAGAGACCGGGGAGCTGTTTTTT. It specifies CASSVAGETGELFF.

The V gene is TRBV11-3, the J gene TRBJ2-3; the match to TRBD2 covers 12 bases. V lost 2 bases to trimming and J lost 4 bases; unmatched junction nucleotides: 7. The CDR3 loop spans 17 amino acids. The germline V gene encodes CDR1 SGHNT and CDR2 YENEEA. The CDR3: CASSLLLASGGADTQYF. The CDR3 DNA follows: TGTGCCAGCAGCTTATTGTTGGCTAGCGGGGGGGCAGATACGCAGTATTTT.

This clone was counted a few times. The chain has TRBV6-8 and TRBJ1-1; D perhaps matches TRBD1 (6 bases). CDR1 is MNHGY, CDR2 SAAAGT, per germline. Trimming removed 8 bases from V and 0 bases from J, with 16 bases in between. CDR3 length: 15 amino acids. CDR3 coding DNA: TGTGCCAGCGCCCTACAGGGCGGGGTGAACACTGAAGCTTTCTTT. It yields the protein CASALQGGVNTEAFF.

This chain uses TRBV19 with TRBJ2-5; D unclear. The CDR3 contains 14 residues. Germline V gene data show CDR1 as LNHDA and CDR2 as SQIVND (reference sequence). With 4 bases removed from V and 7 bases from J, the gap between germline ends came to 16 bases. Here the CDR3 reads CASSRLAGFGTQYF. CDR3 bases: TGTGCCAGTAGTAGGCTGGCAGGATTTGGGACCCAGTACTTC.

There are a few counts of this clone. The rearrangement uses TRBV6-8 and TRBJ2-1; 13 nucleotides match TRBD2. Germline values: CDR1 MNHGY, CDR2 SAAAGT. The V gene end was trimmed by 4 bases and the J gene end by 8 bases; junction bases not matched to a gene: 8. The CDR3 is 16 amino acids. As DNA, the CDR3 is TGTGCCAGCAGTTCTGCCGGGACTAGCGGGGTCTATGAGCAGTTCTTC. Amino acid sequence: CASSSAGTSGVYEQFF.

This CDR3 is CASNDGYNEQFF. CDR3 coding DNA: TGTGCCAGCAACGACGGGTACAATGAGCAGTTCTTC. The chain employs TRBV6-8 and TRBJ2-1; D not certain. Per germline, CDR1 MNHGY and CDR2 SAAAGT. CDR3 size: 12 residues. Trimming stripped 7 bases from V and 4 bases from J, with 8 bases between.

This clone was observed a handful of times. The V and J genes are TRBV30 and TRBJ1-3, with D possibly being TRBD1 (6 bases). The germline V gene encodes CDR1 GTSNPN and CDR2 SVGIG (reference sequence). V was trimmed by 1 base and J by 4 bases, leaving 14 bases between them. CDR3 size: 15 residues. The CDR3 DNA reads TGTGCCTGGAGTGATGAAGGGACATCAGGAAACACCATATATTTT. The encoded protein is CAWSDEGTSGNTIYF.

This clone is large by share. This chain uses TRBV11-3 with TRBJ2-2, with TRBD1 as a possible D gene (5 bases). The CDR3 spans 14 residues. Trimming took off 2 bases at V and 1 base at J, with 5 bases between the two ends. CDR1 is SGHNT, CDR2 YENEEA, per germline. This chain's CDR3 is CASSLTGNTGELFF. The CDR3 coding sequence is TGTGCCAGCAGCTTAACAGGGAACACCGGGGAGCTGTTTTTT.

A few counts support this clone. The rearrangement links TRBV11-3 to TRBJ2-7; 7 bases align to TRBD2. Trimming removed 2 bases from V and 2 bases from J; junction bases left unmatched: 9. CDR1 is SGHNT and CDR2 is YENEEA in the germline V gene. The CDR3 runs 16 residues. The CDR3 reads CASSLRLAEPAYEQYF. The CDR3 region has the DNA TGTGCCAGCAGCTTACGGCTAGCGGAGCCCGCCTACGAGCAGTACTTC.

The V call is TRBV5-1, the J call TRBJ1-6, with unresolved D. Germline CDR1 and CDR2: SGHRS and YFSETQ. CDR3 length: 15 amino acids. V was cut by 1 base and J by 7 bases, with 12 bases left in between. This chain's CDR3 is CASSLSTPRNSPLHF. The CDR3 region has the DNA TGCGCCAGCAGCTTGTCCACCCCTAGGAATTCACCCCTCCACTTT.

This clone was seen a few times. The CDR3 protein is CASSLLGEAGNTIYF. CDR3 sequence (DNA): TGTGCCAGCAGCTTGTTGGGTGAAGCTGGAAACACCATATATTTT. The genes are TRBV11-3 and TRBJ1-3; no reliable D call. CDR3 length equals 15 residues. The germline V gene has CDR1 SGHNT and CDR2 YENEEA. With 3 bases removed from V and 2 bases from J, the gap between germline ends came to 11 bases.

This clone has a handful of counts. The J gene is TRBJ2-1, the V gene TRBV12-5, with D perhaps assigned TRBD1 or TRBD2 (5 bases each). The V gene's germline CDR1 is LGHNT and CDR2 FRNRAP. V was shortened by 7 bases and J by 0 bases, with 13 bases between the two germline ends. This CDR3 has 15 residues. The CDR3 is CASDGAGSSYNEQFF. The CDR3 DNA reads TGTGCTAGTGACGGAGCAGGGAGCTCCTACAATGAGCAGTTCTTC.

This chain uses TRBV11-3 with TRBJ2-7; 8 bases line up with TRBD1. CDR1 is SGHNT, CDR2 YENEEA, per germline. Losses at the gene ends were 5 bases for V and 3 bases for J; bases not matched to a gene: 9. The CDR3 covers 15 residues. The CDR3 DNA sequence: TGTGCCAGCAGCCGGGGCGGGACAGGTGACTACGAGCAGTACTTC. As protein: CASSRGGTGDYEQYF.

There are a few counts of this clone. The chain uses TRBV11-3 and TRBJ2-7; the D gene is possibly TRBD1 (6 bases). Trimming took 3 bases from V and 6 from J, leaving 18 bases between them. Germline-derived CDR1 and CDR2 are SGHNT and YENEEA. The CDR3 runs 15 residues. The CDR3 DNA reads TGTGCCAGCAGCTTGATGACAGGCTGGAAACTCGAGCAGTACTTC. Translating gives CASSLMTGWKLEQYF.

The V gene is TRBV19, the J gene TRBJ1-4, with D perhaps TRBD1 (6 bases). The CDR3 is 16 residues long. Germline V gene sequence: CDR1 LNHDA, CDR2 SQIVND (reference sequence). V was trimmed by 10 bases and J by 4 bases, leaving 22 bases between them. The chain's CDR3 is CATTRTVFGLNEKLFF. In nucleotides, the CDR3 is TGTGCCACCACACGGACAGTATTCGGTCTTAATGAAAAACTGTTTTTT.

By share, this clone counts as medium-sized. The gene calls are TRBV11-3 and TRBJ1-1, with D perhaps TRBD1 (5 bases). The CDR3 runs 15 residues. V was clipped by 8 bases and J by 7 bases, with 23 bases between them. Per germline, CDR1 SGHNT and CDR2 YENEEA. CDR3: CASLKRGGTTLEAFF. The CDR3 DNA reads TGTGCCAGCTTAAAACGGGGGGGGACTACCCTTGAAGCTTTCTTT.

The V and J genes are TRBV7-6 and TRBJ2-7; D call uncertain. The ends were cut back, 3 bases at V and 0 bases at J, with 15 bases in the middle. Per germline, CDR1 SGHVS and CDR2 FNYEAQ. The CDR3 length is 16 residues. Here the CDR3 reads CASSFFSRAPSYEQYF. CDR3 nucleotide sequence: TGTGCCAGCAGCTTCTTCAGTCGAGCCCCCTCCTACGAGCAGTACTTC.

This clone was recorded a few times. CDR3 DNA: TGTGCCAGCAGTGAAGGACCGTATGAAAAACTGTTTTTT. Translating gives CASSEGPYEKLFF. This chain connects TRBV6-1 to TRBJ1-4; D gene uncertain. Germline CDR1 reads MNHNS; CDR2 reads SASEGT. The CDR3 is 13 residues long. Between the trimmed V and J ends, which lost 1 base and 6 bases, there was a span of 6 bases.

By sample share, this clone is medium-sized (0.01 to 0.1%). The rearrangement uses TRBV6-8 and TRBJ1-4; a weak D match, TRBD1 (6 bases). Trimming removed 2 bases from V and 2 bases from J, with 12 bases in between. This CDR3 has 16 amino acids. Germline V gene sequence: CDR1 MNHGY, CDR2 SAAAGT. The CDR3 protein is CASSYPLGATNEKLFF. CDR3 bases: TGTGCCAGCAGTTACCCTTTGGGGGCGACTAATGAAAAACTGTTTTTT.

The V gene is TRBV28, the J gene TRBJ1-2; 7 positions agree with TRBD1. With 6 bases clipped from V and 4 bases from J, the junction kept 8 bases outside the gene matches. Germline V gene data show CDR1 as MDHEN and CDR2 as SYDVKM. The CDR3 runs 14 residues. The CDR3 region has the DNA TGTGCCAGCAGGGCGTACAGGGGCGGCTATGGCTACACCTTC. This encodes CASRAYRGGYGYTF.

The J gene is TRBJ2-7, the V gene TRBV18; 9 bases align to TRBD1. The CDR3 has 14 amino acids. Germline V CDR1 and CDR2: KGHSH, LQKENI. Unmatched junction bases numbered 5, after V lost 3 bases and J lost 5 bases. DNA of the CDR3: TGTGCCAGCTCACCTACGGGACAGGGTCACGAGCAGTACTTC. Translation: CASSPTGQGHEQYF.

The chain carries TRBV30 and TRBJ1-4; no clear D. The ends were cut back, 4 bases at V and 8 bases at J, with 20 bases in the middle. This CDR3 spans 15 amino acids. The germline gives CDR1 GTSNPN, CDR2 SVGIG (reference sequence). CDR3 amino acids: CAWNLPLLSNEKLFF. The CDR3 DNA follows: TGTGCCTGGAATCTCCCTCTCCTATCAAACGAAAAACTGTTTTTT.